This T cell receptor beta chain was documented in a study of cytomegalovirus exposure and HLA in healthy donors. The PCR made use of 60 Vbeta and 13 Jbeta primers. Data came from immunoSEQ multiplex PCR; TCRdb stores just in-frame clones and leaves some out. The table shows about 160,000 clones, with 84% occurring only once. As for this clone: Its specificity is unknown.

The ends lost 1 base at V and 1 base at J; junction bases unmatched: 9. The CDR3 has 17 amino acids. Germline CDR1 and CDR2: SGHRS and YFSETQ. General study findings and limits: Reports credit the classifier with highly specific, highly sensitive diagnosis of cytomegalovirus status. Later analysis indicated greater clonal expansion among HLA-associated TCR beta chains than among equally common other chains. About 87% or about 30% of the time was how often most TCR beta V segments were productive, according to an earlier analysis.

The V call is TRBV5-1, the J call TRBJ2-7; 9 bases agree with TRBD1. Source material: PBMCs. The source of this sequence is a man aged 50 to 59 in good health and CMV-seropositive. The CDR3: CASSLKRGQGGSYEQYF. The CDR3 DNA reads TGCGCCAGCAGCTTGAAGAGGGGACAGGGAGGGTCCTACGAGCAGTACTTC.